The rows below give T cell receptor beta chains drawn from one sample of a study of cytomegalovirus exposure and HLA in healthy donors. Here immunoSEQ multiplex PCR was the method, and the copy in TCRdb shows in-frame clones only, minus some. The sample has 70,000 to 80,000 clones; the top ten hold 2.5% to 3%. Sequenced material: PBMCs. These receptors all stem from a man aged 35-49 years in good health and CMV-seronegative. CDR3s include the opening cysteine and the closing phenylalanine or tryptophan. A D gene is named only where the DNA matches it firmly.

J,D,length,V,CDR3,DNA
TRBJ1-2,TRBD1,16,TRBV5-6,CASSFGTGSGFYGYTF,TGTGCCAGCAGCTTCGGGACAGGGTCGGGCTTTTATGGCTACACCTTC
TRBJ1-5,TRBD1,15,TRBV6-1,CASSGEQGANQPQHF,TGTGCCAGCAGTGGAGAACAGGGGGCGAACCAGCCCCAGCATTTT
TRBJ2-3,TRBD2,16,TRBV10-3,CAISDRLAGEADTQYF,TGTGCCATCAGTGACCGACTAGCGGGGGAGGCAGATACGCAGTATTTT
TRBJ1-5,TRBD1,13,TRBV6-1,CASRDRGDQPQHF,TGTGCCAGCCGGGACAGGGGGGATCAGCCCCAGCATTTT
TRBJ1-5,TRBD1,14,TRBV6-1,CASYYRGGNQPQHF,TGTGCCTCCTATTACAGGGGAGGCAATCAGCCCCAGCATTTT
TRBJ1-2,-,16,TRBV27,CASSPSRSGVGYGYTF,TGTGCCAGCAGTCCAAGCCGGTCAGGGGTGGGGTATGGCTACACCTTC
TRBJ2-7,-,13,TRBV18,CASSPASSYEQYF,TGTGCCAGCTCACCAGCCAGCTCCTACGAGCAGTACTTC
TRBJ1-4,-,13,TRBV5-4,CASSPPGNEKLFF,TGTGCCAGCAGCCCCCCCGGTAATGAAAAACTGTTTTTT
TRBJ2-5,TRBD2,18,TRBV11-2,CASSLDGLAGGARGTQYF,TGTGCCAGCAGCTTAGACGGACTAGCGGGGGGGGCCCGAGGGACCCAGTACTTC
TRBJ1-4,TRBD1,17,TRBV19,CASRTGQGPPTNEKLFF,TGTGCCAGCAGAACGGGACAGGGACCCCCAACTAATGAAAAACTGTTTTTT
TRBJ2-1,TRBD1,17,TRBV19,CASRSGQGRGSYNEQFF,TGTGCCAGTAGGTCGGGACAGGGAAGGGGCTCCTACAATGAGCAGTTCTTC
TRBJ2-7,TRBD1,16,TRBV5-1,CASSSSPGDRGYEQYF,TGCGCCAGCAGCTCCTCCCCTGGGGACAGGGGCTACGAGCAGTACTTC
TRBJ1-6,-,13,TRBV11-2,CASSLRGETPLHF,TGTGCCAGCAGCCTTCGGGGTGAAACACCCCTCCACTTT
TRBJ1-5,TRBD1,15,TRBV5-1,CASSLTGAMGQPQHF,TGCGCCAGCAGCTTAACAGGGGCGATGGGTCAGCCCCAGCATTTT
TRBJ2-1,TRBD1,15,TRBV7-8,CASSEQGAFWNEQFF,TGTGCCAGCAGCGAGCAGGGGGCCTTTTGGAATGAGCAGTTCTTC
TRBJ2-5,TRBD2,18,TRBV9,CASSVAGAGGPRSETQYF,TGTGCCAGCAGCGTAGCTGGAGCGGGGGGGCCGCGTTCAGAGACCCAGTACTTC
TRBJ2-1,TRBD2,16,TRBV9,CASSVRAGGNYNEQFF,TGTGCCAGCAGCGTGAGAGCGGGGGGCAACTACAATGAGCAGTTCTTC
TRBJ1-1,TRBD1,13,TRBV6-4,CASSATGVGMAFF,TGTGCCAGCAGTGCGACAGGGGTAGGGATGGCTTTCTTT
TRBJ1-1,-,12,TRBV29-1,CRGAVDGTEAFF,TGCAGGGGAGCCGTGGACGGGACTGAAGCTTTCTTT
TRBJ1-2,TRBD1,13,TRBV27,CASSITGDYGYTF,TGTGCCAGCAGCATAACAGGGGACTATGGCTACACCTTC
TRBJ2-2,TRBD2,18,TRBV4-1,CASSQVGLAGALTGELFF,TGCGCTTCCAGCCAAGTAGGCCTAGCGGGGGCGTTAACCGGGGAGCTGTTTTTT
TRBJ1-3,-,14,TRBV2,CASSDTHSGNTIYF,TGTGCCAGCAGTGACACTCACTCTGGAAACACCATATATTTT
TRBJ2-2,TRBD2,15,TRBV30,CAWSVLRGGTGELFF,TGTGCCTGGAGTGTATTGCGGGGGGGGACCGGGGAGCTGTTTTTT
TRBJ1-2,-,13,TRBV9,CASSVGEDYGYTF,TGTGCCAGCAGCGTGGGGGAGGACTATGGCTACACCTTC
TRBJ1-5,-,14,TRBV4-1,CASSQRQRNQPQHF,TGCGCCAGCAGCCAAAGACAGCGCAATCAGCCCCAGCATTTT
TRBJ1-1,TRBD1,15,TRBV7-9,CASSAQQGMVTEAFF,TGTGCCAGCAGCGCTCAACAGGGGATGGTAACTGAAGCTTTCTTT
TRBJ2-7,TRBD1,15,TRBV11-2,CASSFLQGSAYEQYF,TGTGCCAGCAGCTTCTTACAGGGGTCCGCGTACGAGCAGTACTTC
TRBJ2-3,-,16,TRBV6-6,CASSYSSRGQTDTQYF,TGTGCCAGCAGTTACTCGTCTCGGGGACAAACAGATACGCAGTATTTT
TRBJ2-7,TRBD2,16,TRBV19,CASSTTGLETSYEQYF,TGTGCCAGTAGTACCACAGGACTAGAGACATCCTACGAGCAGTACTTC
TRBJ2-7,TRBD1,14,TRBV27,CASRLQGANYEQYF,TGTGCCAGCCGCCTCCAGGGGGCGAATTACGAGCAGTACTTC
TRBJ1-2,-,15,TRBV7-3,CASSSEPGSDYGYTF,TGTGCCAGCAGCTCAGAACCGGGTTCGGACTATGGCTACACCTTC
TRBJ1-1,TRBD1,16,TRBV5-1,CASSLGTGIDATEAFF,TGCGCCAGCAGCTTGGGGACAGGGATTGACGCCACTGAAGCTTTCTTT
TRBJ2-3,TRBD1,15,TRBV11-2,CASSSTGGGTDTQYF,TGTGCCAGCAGCTCCACAGGGGGCGGCACAGATACGCAGTATTTT
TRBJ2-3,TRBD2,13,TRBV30,CASIAGGLDTQYF,TGTGCCTCCATAGCGGGGGGTTTGGATACGCAGTATTTT
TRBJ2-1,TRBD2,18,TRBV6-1,CASSEQRLAGALNNEQFF,TGTGCCAGCAGTGAACAGAGGCTAGCGGGGGCCTTAAACAATGAGCAGTTCTTC
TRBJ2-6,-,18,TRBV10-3,CAISEPTSSASGANVLTF,TGTGCCATCAGTGAGCCGACTAGTAGTGCCTCTGGGGCCAACGTCCTGACTTTC
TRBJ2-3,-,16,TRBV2,CASPRYASGDSDTQYF,TGTGCCAGCCCCCGGTATGCGTCAGGGGATTCAGATACGCAGTATTTT
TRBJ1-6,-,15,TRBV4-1,CASSPNRGYNSPLHF,TGCGCCAGCAGCCCGAACCGGGGGTATAATTCACCCCTCCACTTT
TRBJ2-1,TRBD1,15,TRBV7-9,CASIRGDRVSNEQFF,TGTGCCAGCATAAGAGGGGACAGGGTGTCCAATGAGCAGTTCTTC
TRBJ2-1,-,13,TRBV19,CASSIRQGYEQFF,TGTGCCAGTAGTATTAGGCAGGGCTATGAGCAGTTCTTC
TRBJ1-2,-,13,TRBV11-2,CASSLEGSYGYTF,TGTGCCAGCAGCTTAGAGGGCAGCTATGGCTACACCTTC
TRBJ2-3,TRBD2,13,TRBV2,CASTSGYTDTQYF,TGTGCCAGCACTAGCGGGTACACAGATACGCAGTATTTT
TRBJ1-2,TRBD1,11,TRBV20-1,CSVRQGNGYTF,TGCAGTGTCAGACAGGGGAATGGCTACACCTTC
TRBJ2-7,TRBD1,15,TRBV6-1,CASQLLRDRGYEQYF,TGTGCCAGCCAATTACTCCGGGACAGGGGGTACGAGCAGTACTTC